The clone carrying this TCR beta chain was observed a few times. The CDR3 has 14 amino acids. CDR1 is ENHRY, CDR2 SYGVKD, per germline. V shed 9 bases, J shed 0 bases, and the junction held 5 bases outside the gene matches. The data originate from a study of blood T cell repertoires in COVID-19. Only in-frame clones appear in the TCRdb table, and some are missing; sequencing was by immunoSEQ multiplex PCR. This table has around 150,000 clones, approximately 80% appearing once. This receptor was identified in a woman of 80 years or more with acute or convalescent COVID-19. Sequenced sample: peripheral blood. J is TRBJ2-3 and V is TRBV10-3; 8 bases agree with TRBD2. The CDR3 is CAITSGPSTDTQYF. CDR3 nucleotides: TGTGCCATAACTAGCGGCCCTAGCACAGATACGCAGTATTTT.